This TCR beta chain was captured in a study of OX40 agonist ivuxolimab in advanced cancers. Background on the whole study: Ivuxolimab was a fully human IgG2 agonistic monoclonal antibody targeting the costimulatory receptor OX40 (CD134). Prior anti-PD-1, anti-PD-L1 or anti-CTLA-4 therapy was permitted, and approximately 39% of dose-escalation patients had received checkpoint inhibitors. A male proportion of roughly 80% and a mean age of approximately 61 years, ranging from about 23 to 79, were recorded for the dose-escalation cohort. Three dose-escalation patients achieved partial responses, one with hepatocellular carcinoma and two with cutaneous melanoma. The purpose of peripheral TCRbeta sequencing was to test whether ivuxolimab changed TCR sequence diversity and led to clonal T-cell expansion. Intravenous ivuxolimab was administered to patients every 2 weeks at six dose levels: 0.01, 0.1, 0.3, 1.5, 3 and 10 mg/kg. The monotherapy dose-escalation portion (N of about 49 patients) of the phase I ivuxolimab trial is reported in the paper. Of the approximately 50 dose-escalation patients, hepatocellular carcinoma was present in approximately 20, melanoma in about 15, renal cell carcinoma in 9 and head and neck cancer in 9. The full study reports these points: Antigen specificity was not determined for the clonally expanded peripheral T cells. Low levels of normalized T-cell clonal expansion were also seen in some patients who did not respond. At doses of 0.1 to 3.0 mg/kg, clonal expansion of both CD4+ and CD8+ blood T cells was observed from baseline to week 6. After ivuxolimab, expanded clones were on average more numerous among CD8+ T cells than among CD4+ T cells. In partial responders in the 0.1-3.0 mg/kg groups, normalized peripheral clonal expansion was found to be among the lowest, especially among CD8+ T cells.

The trial excluded patients who had a history of autoimmune disease or were on systemic immunosuppression. Peripheral blood for TCR sequencing was collected from all dose cohorts at baseline, on cycle 4 day 1, and on cycle 7 day 1. The samples were drawn from a first-in-human, open-label, multicenter phase I dose-escalation trial of ivuxolimab. Adults with locally advanced or metastatic melanoma, renal cell, hepatocellular, or head and neck squamous cell carcinoma were enrolled in the trial. Before TCR sequencing, CD4+ T cells and CD8+ T cells were sorted from peripheral blood as separate populations. In the case of this clone: There is no known antigen for this receptor. No base quality values were provided; no much bigger clone lies one nucleotide off.

The CDR1 and CDR2 encoded by the germline V gene (reference sequence) are MNHEY and SMNVEV. The CDR3 contains 14 residues, cysteine and phenylalanine counted. Only CDR3 DNA is held: 42 bases, read in frame from base 1. Cut back by 2 bases and 4 bases, the V and J ends lie 11 bases apart. To sequence the TCRbeta CDR3 region, genomic DNA was isolated from the sorted cells. The immunoSEQ Assay was used to sequence the TCRbeta CDR3 regions. TCRdb stores this immuneACCESS table with in-frame sequences only. Part of the clones is absent; in the studies checked, under half of the shortfall reflects unresolved V genes, and no reason is known for the rest. The sample includes about 36,000 clones, with approximately 90% observed a single time. The ten largest clones represent 9.5% to 15% of the sample.

This TCR came from an adult with an advanced solid tumor such as melanoma, head and neck, liver or kidney cancer. The material sequenced was CD4+ or CD8+ T cells sorted from blood, taken in a trial of the OX40 agonist ivuxolimab. The sequence is built from TRBV27 and TRBJ2-5, with TRBD1 tentatively as D gene (5 bases match). The CDR3 region: CASSLMTARETQYF. The DNA sequence reads TGTGCCAGCAGTTTAATGACAGCAAGAGAGACCCAGTACTTC.